This TCR beta chain was retrieved from a study of T cells in Graves' hyperthyroidism and ophthalmopathy (dated by TCRdb to about 2019). About the study as a whole: Peripheral blood was collected at initial diagnosis, before any treatment. To identify TCR V-J signatures that set the groups apart, the researchers used a discovery cohort of 95 to 100 patients, made up of 40 to 45 with Graves' ophthalmopathy and 57 with stable Graves' hyperthyroidism. Prospective prediction of ophthalmopathy was tested in an independent validation cohort consisting of 18 hyperthyroidism patients and some 17 patients who later progressed to ophthalmopathy. The 100 or so discovery patients were randomly split 7:3 into training and test sets. The study also compared thyroid tissue and blood T-cell repertoires from several Graves' hyperthyroidism patients. Once sampling was done, hyperthyroidism patients were given methimazole at a starting dose of 30 mg daily, whereas ophthalmopathy patients were given high-dose intravenous methylprednisolone. According to the paper, TCR Vbeta CDR3 sequencing was carried out on around 140 peripheral blood samples, which came from approximately 41 ophthalmopathy, about 75 hyperthyroidism and about 17 progressor patients.

The TCR beta CDR3 regions were amplified from RNA transcripts. For the first round of RT-PCR on the TCR CDR3, the HTBI primer set was used together with the Qiagen OneStep RT-PCR kit. Libraries were constructed in a second round of multiplex PCR, after which size selection and purification were performed. The libraries were sequenced on an Illumina HiSeq2000 using paired-end 100 bp reads. Under the source paper's analysis protocol: SOAPnuke was used to process the raw data, with reads discarded if the reads contained adapters or uncalled bases, had a mean Phred below 15, or lacked an exact constant-primer or identifier match. COPE v1.2.5 was used to merge the high-quality paired reads, and each unique nucleotide sequence was defined as a clonotype. MiTCR v1.1 was used to align the clonotypes against IMGT TRBV, TRBD and TRBJ reference segments. The analysis was restricted to V-J combinations with a frequency above 0.0001, which together covered approximately 99% of the repertoires. The TCS score was defined as the ratio of F50 (clonal expansion) to E x V (chaos), calculated using BLOSUM62-based TCRdist between CDR3 peptides within each V-J. Welch's t-statistics and random forest reduced roughly 530 V-J features to fewer than 15, which were used in a naive Bayes classifier (R e1071). TCRdb reworked the public reads: Q25 trimming with fastp, MiXCR clone assembly, productive beta chains retained. Entries are consolidated by CDR3 protein sequence, retaining the most common genes and DNA. The V and J calls, along with clone size, are taken from TCRdb and not from the paper's own processing. The sample yields approximately 600,000 distinct CDR3 sequences; about 16% were counted once. Approximately 3.9% of the sample is held by the ten biggest clonotypes.

Study-wide conclusions, independent of this receptor: Sample size was not statistically predetermined, and blinding of investigators to group allocation was not performed. In validation, the model predicted progression to ophthalmopathy a median of roughly six months before onset, with approximately 68% sensitivity and just under 75% specificity. Ophthalmopathy was separated from stable hyperthyroidism by a 13 V-J signature model, with about 86% sensitivity and 81% to 82% specificity obtained in cross-validation and 80%/75% obtained in testing. Most expanded thyroid clonotypes (frequency above 0.001) were also detected in blood, suggesting blood repertoires may reflect thyroid immune responses.

Stable Graves' hyperthyroidism was defined as the absence of progression to ophthalmopathy over 18 months of follow-up. The hyperthyroidism patients were between 18 and 65 years old and newly diagnosed, with a disease duration of less than 2 months. The study excluded patients with uncontrolled infections, other autoimmune diseases, pregnancy or lactation. Clinical symptoms, serum thyroxine and TRAb, thyroid ultrasound, and orbital computed tomography formed the basis for the diagnoses. PBMCs were separated from roughly 10 ml of fresh peripheral blood using Ficoll-Paque density gradient centrifugation. Total RNA was extracted using Trizol reagent, and RNA quality was assessed on an Agilent 2100 Bioanalyzer. As regards this clonotype: Its antigen is unknown. Base-call qualities are not available, and no considerably larger clone is one nucleotide away.

The specimen was blood. The sequence came from a woman in her thirties with Graves' hyperthyroidism.

The DNA sequence reads TGCGCCAGCAGCCAAGATGGGGGCGATGAGCAGTTCTTC. This sequence encodes CASSQDGGDEQFF. This chain joins TRBV4-3 to TRBJ2-1, with TRBD1 as a weak D call on 6 bases. The germline V gene encodes CDR1 LGHNA and CDR2 YSLEER. CDR3 length: 13 amino acids, cysteine to phenylalanine. Only CDR3 DNA is held: 39 bases, read in frame from base 1. Relative to germline, V is 0 bases shorter and J is 8 bases shorter, with 8 bases between their ends.